The clone carrying this TCR beta chain was seen a handful of times. Each CDR3 protein is one row after TCRdb ran MiXCR on the PCR reads. The profile shows under 350,000 distinct CDR3 sequences, 24% of them singletons. Deletions cut 1 base from V and 4 bases from J, with 16 bases between. The germline V gene encodes CDR1 SNHLY and CDR2 FYNNEI. The CDR3 is 16 residues long. This specimen comes from a study of molecular identifiers for immune sequencing clone quantification. V is TRBV2 and J is TRBJ1-1; weak D call: TRBD1 (5 bases). Sequenced material: naive CD8+ T cells from blood, with Jurkat cell RNA spiked in. This sample's subset: FACS-sorted CD8+CD4-CCR7+CD45RA+ naive T cells. This clonotype was obtained from a human donor in good health. Some libraries in this study had Jurkat cell RNA spiked in. The CDR3 bases are TGTGCCAGCAGTGAAGGTATACAGGCGAGTGGCACTGAAGCTTTCTTT. This gives the protein CASSEGIQASGTEAFF.